This T cell receptor (beta chain) was recovered during a study of blood T cell repertoires in COVID-19. Study details: T cells, B-cell-depleted T cells, or PBMCs provided the cDNA or gDNA that served as material.

This clone occurred many times. CDR1 is SQVTM, CDR2 ANQGSEA, per germline. V was cut by 7 bases and J by 7 bases, with 14 bases left in between. CDR3 size: 13 residues. Clones were sequenced by immunoSEQ multiplex PCR, and TCRdb holds only the in-frame ones, with some missing. The sample yields over 100,000 clones, almost 70% seen once. The sequence derives from a woman aged 70-85 years with acute or convalescent COVID-19. This chain joins TRBV29-1 and TRBJ1-6; D is perhaps TRBD1 (6 bases). Sequencing was done on a sample of peripheral blood. As DNA, the CDR3 is TGCAGCGGACACAGGGCAGGAAATTCACCCCTCCACTTT. This codes for CSGHRAGNSPLHF.